This TCR beta chain was captured by sequencing in a study of spatial heterogeneity in lung cancer. As for the study in general: Detection of beta-chain sequences consistently exceeded that of alpha-chain sequences.

Single TCR cDNA molecules each had their own unique molecular identifier. One entry per CDR3 protein, called by TCRdb with MiXCR from the 5' RACE reads. The table shows roughly 39,000 distinct CDR3 sequences, with approximately 7% occurring only once. This clonotype came up many times. Noted time point: sample taken at primary tumor resection. The study sequenced unsorted whole RNA from tumor, nontumor lung or frozen PBMC. Samples were donated by 72 untreated early-stage non-small cell lung cancer patients. Trimming cost V 4 bases and J 5 bases, with 18 bases left between them. The CDR3 loop spans 16 amino acids. Looked up from germline, CDR1 is MNHEY and CDR2 is SVGEGT.

Sequenced here: PBMCs, sampled at surgery. V and J are TRBV6-2 or TRBV6-3 and TRBJ1-5; tentatively, D is TRBD1 (5 bases). This sequence was found in a female donor with early-stage non-small cell lung cancer. Here the CDR3 reads CASSSAGAGVDQPQHF. CDR3 in DNA: TGTGCCAGCAGTTCGGCGGGAGCGGGGGTCGATCAGCCCCAGCATTTT.